This T cell receptor beta chain comes out of a study of blood T cells in healthy people across ages. The second PCR ran roughly 7 to 12 cycles with a sample-barcoded 5' primer and J-beta primers. MiXCR was run by TCRdb on the 5' RACE reads, yielding one entry per CDR3 protein. The sample has fewer than 800,000 distinct CDR3 sequences; 32% are singletons. This clonotype was seen a few times. CDR3 length: 15 amino acids. Trimming left V 4 bases short and J 2 bases short, with 11 bases between. Germline CDR1 and CDR2: MNHNY and SVGAGI (reference sequence). The receptor was isolated from a woman of 80 years or more in good health. The sample consisted of blood. This chain connects TRBV6-6 to TRBJ1-4; D uncertain. Here the CDR3 reads CASSSGPGTNEKLFF. The DNA for the CDR3 is TGTGCCAGCAGTTCCGGACCGGGGACTAATGAAAAACTGTTTTTT.